This TCR beta chain was sequenced during a study of PD-1 blockade in classical Hodgkin lymphoma. About the study: Administration of nivolumab to patients was at 3 mg/kg intravenously every 2 weeks.

Sequencing was performed with immunoSEQ multiplex PCR; in TCRdb, only in-frame clones are kept and a portion is missing. Of tens of thousands of clones in the sample, 91% were seen once. As concerns this clone: What it binds is not known.

The CDR3 sequence is 18 residues long. Per germline, CDR1 ENHRY and CDR2 SYGVKD. J lost 2 bases, V lost 6 bases, and 15 bases had no gene match. Time point specified: cycle 4 day 1 (C4D1), after around six weeks of nivolumab. There was relapse after autologous stem cell transplantation in every patient, and there was variation in brentuximab vedotin exposure. Under best response, outcomes were complete response, partial response or progressive disease. Overall study results and limits: As was reported, newly diagnosed patients showed lower baseline TCR diversity than healthy donors did.

The sequence was obtained from a human donor with classical Hodgkin lymphoma. V gene TRBV10-3 combines with J gene TRBJ1-4, with TRBD1 identical over 7 bases. The material was peripheral blood mononuclear cells (PBMCs), obtained before the fourth cycle of nivolumab. In nucleotides, the CDR3 is TGTGCCATCAGCGACGGGACAGTTCAGGAGGAGACTAATGAAAAACTGTTTTTT. Translation gives CAISDGTVQEETNEKLFF.